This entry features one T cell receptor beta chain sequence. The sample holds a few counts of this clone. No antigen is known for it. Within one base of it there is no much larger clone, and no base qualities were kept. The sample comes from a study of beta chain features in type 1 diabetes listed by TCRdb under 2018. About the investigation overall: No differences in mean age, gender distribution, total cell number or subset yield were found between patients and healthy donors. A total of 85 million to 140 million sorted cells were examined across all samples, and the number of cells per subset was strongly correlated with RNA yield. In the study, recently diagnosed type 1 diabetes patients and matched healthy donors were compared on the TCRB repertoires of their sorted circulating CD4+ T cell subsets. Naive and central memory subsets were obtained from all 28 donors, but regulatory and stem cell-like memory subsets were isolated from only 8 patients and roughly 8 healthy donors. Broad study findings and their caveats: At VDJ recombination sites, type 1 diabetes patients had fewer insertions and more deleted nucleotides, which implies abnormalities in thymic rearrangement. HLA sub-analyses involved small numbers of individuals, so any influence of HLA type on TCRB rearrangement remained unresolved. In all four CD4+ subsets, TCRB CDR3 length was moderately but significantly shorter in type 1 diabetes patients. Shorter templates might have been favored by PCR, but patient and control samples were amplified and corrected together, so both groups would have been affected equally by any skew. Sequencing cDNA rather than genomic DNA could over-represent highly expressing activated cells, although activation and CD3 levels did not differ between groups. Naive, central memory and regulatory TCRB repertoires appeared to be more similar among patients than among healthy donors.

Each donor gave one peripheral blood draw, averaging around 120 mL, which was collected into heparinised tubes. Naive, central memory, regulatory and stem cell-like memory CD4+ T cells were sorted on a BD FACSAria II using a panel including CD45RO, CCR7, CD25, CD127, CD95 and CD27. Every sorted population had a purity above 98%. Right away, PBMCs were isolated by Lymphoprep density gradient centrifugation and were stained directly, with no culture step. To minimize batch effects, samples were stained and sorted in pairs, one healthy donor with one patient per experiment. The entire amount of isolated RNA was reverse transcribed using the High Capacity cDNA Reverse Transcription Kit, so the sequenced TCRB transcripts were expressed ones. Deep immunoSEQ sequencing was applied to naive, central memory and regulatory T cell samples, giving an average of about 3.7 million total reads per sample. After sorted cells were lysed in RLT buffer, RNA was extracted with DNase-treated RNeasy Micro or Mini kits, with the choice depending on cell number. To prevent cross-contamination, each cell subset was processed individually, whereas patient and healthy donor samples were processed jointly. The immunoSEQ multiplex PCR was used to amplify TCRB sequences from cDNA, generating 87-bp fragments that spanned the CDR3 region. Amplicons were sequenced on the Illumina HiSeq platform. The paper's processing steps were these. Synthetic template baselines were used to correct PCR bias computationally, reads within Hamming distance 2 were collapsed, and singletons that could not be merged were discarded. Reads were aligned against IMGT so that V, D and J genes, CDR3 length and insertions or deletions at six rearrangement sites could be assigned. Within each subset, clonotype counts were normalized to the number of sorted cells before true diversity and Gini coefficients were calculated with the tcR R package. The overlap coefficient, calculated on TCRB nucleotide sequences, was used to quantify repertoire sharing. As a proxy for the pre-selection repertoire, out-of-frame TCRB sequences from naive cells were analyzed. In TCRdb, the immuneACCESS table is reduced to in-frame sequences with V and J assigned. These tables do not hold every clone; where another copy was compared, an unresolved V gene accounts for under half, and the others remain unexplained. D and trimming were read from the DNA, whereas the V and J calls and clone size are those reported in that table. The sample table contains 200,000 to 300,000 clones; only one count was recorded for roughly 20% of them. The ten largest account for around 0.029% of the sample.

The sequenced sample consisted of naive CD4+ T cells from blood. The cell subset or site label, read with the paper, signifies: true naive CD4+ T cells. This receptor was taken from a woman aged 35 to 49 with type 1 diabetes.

This receptor has the CDR3 CASSPVQGIYEQYF. The DNA reads as follows: TGTGCCAGCAGCCCGGTACAGGGGATCTACGAGCAGTACTTC. Here the chain combines TRBV11-2 and TRBJ2-7; 7 bases in the middle match TRBD1. Taken from the germline V gene, the CDR1 and CDR2 loops are SGHAT and FQNNGV. From the cysteine up to the phenylalanine, the CDR3 has a length of 14 residues. Here the CDR3 DNA is all that survives: 42 bases in frame from base 1. Here V drops 5 bases and J drops 3 bases, and the junction holds 7 bases not matched to any gene.